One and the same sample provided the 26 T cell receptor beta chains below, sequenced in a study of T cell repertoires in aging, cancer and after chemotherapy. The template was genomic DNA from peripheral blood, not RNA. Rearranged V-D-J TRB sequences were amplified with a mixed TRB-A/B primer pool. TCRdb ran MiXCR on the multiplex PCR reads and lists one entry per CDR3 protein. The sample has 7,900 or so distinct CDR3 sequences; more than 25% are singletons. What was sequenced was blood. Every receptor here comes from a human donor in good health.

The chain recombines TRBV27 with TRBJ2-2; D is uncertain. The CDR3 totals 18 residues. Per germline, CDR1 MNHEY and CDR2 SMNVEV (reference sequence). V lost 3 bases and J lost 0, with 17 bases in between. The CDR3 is CASSFGVLDIANTGELFF. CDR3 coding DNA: TGTGCCAGCAGTTTCGGCGTCTTAGACATCGCGAACACCGGGGAGCTGTTTTTT.

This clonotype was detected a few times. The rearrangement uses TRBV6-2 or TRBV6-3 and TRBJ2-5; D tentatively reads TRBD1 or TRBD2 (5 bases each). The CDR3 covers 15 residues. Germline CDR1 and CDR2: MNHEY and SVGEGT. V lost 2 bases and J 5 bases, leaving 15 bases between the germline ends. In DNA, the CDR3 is TGTGCCAGCAGTTACGGGACCCTCGGGGTCGAGACCCAGTACTTC. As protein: CASSYGTLGVETQYF.

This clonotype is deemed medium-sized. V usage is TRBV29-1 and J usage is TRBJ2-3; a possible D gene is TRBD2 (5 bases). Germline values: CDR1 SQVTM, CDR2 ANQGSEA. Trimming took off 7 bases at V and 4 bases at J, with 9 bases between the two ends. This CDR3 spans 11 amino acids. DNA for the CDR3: TGCAGCGCTGCGGAGGCAGATACGCAGTATTTT. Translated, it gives CSAAEADTQYF.

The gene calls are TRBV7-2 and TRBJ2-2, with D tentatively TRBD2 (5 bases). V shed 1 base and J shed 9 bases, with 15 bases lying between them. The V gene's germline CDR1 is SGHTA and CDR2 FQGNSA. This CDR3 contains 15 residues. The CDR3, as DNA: TGTGCCAGCAGCTTAGTGGCCAGCGGTGACCGGGAGCTGTTTTTT. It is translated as CASSLVASGDRELFF.

The CDR3 sequence is CASSLVTGALEKLFF. CDR3 DNA: TGTGCCAGCAGCTTAGTCACAGGAGCTTTAGAAAAACTGTTTTTT. V usage is TRBV7-2 and J usage is TRBJ1-4, with a possible D match to TRBD1 (5 bases). This CDR3 has 15 residues. Trimming left V 1 base short and J 8 bases short, with 14 bases between. Germline CDR1 and CDR2: SGHTA and FQGNSA.

The CDR3 nucleotides read TGTGCCTGGAGTGGCGACTCGTATGGCTACACCTTC. Its protein is CAWSGDSYGYTF. The J gene is TRBJ1-2, the V gene TRBV30; no firm D call. Germline V CDR1 and CDR2: GTSNPN, SVGIG (reference sequence). The V gene lost 1 base and the J gene lost 5 bases, with 8 bases spanning the gap. The CDR3 sequence is 12 residues long.

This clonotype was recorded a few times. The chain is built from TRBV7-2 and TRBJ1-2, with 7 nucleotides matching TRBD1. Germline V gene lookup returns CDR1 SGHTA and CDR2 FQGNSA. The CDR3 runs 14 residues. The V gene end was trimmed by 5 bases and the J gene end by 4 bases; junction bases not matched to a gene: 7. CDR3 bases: TGTGCCAGCAGCCGACAGGGCAGCTTCTATGGCTACACCTTC. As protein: CASSRQGSFYGYTF.

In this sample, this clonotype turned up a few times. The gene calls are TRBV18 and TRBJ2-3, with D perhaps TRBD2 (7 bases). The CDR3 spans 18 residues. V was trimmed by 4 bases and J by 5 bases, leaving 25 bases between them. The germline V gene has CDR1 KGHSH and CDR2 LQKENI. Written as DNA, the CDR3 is TGTGCCAGCTCACTTCTTGCGGGGGCTCTCGGTGGAGGAGATACGCAGTATTTT. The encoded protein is CASSLLAGALGGGDTQYF.

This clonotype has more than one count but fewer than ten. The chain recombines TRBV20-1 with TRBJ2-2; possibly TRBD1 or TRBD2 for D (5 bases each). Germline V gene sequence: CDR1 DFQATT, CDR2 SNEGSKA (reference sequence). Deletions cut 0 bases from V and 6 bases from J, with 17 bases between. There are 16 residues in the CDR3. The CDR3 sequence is CSARDRREGSSGELFF. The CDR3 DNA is TGCAGTGCTAGAGATCGGAGAGAGGGGTCGTCCGGGGAGCTGTTTTTT.

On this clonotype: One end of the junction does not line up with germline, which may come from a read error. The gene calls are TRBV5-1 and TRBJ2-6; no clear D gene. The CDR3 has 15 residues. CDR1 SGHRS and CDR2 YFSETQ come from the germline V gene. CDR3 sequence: CVSSSENVGANVLTF. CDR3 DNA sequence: TGCGTCAGCAGCTCTGAAAACGTTGGGGCCAACGTCCTGACTTTC.

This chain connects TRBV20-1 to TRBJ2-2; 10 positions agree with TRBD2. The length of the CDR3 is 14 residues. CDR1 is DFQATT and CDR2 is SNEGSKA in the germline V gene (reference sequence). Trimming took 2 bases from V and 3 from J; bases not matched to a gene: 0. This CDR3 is CSARLAGDTGELFF. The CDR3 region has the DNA TGCAGTGCTAGACTAGCGGGAGACACCGGGGAGCTGTTTTTT.

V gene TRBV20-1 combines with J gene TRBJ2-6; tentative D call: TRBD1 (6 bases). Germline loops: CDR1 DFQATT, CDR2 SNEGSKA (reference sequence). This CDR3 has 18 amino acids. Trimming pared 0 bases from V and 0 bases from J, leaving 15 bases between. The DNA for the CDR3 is TGCAGTGCTAGAGATCCCGGGACATGGGCCTCTGGGGCCAACGTCCTGACTTTC. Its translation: CSARDPGTWASGANVLTF.

The CDR3 is CASSLLDRSGGYTF. For the CDR3, the DNA is TGTGCCAGCAGTTTATTGGACCGCTCTGGGGGCTACACCTTC. This chain connects TRBV28 to TRBJ1-2; no clear D gene. CDR3 length: 14 amino acids. Germline V lookup: CDR1 MDHEN, CDR2 SYDVKM. V lost 1 base and J lost 8, with 14 bases in between.

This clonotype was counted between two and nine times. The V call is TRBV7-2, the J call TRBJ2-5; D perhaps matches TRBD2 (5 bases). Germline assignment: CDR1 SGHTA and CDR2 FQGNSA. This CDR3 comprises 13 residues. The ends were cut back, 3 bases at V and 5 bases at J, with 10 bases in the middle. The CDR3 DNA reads TGTGCCAGCAGCTTGCGGAGAGGGGAGACCCAGTACTTC. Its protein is CASSLRRGETQYF.

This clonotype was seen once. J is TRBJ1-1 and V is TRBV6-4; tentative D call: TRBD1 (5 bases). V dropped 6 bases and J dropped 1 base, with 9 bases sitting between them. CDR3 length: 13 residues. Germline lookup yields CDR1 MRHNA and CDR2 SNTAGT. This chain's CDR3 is CASSPTENTEAFF. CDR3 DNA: TGTGCCAGCAGCCCGACAGAGAACACTGAAGCTTTCTTT.

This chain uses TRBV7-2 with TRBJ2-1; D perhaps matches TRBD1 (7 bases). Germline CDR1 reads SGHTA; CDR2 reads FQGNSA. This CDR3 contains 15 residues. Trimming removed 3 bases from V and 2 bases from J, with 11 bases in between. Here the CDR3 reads CASSFAGGTYNEQFF. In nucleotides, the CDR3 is TGTGCCAGCAGCTTTGCAGGGGGGACCTACAATGAGCAGTTCTTC.

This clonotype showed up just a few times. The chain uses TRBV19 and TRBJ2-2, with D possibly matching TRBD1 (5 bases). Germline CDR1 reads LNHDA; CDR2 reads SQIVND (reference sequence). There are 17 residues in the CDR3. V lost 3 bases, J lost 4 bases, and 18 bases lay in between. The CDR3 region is CASSIRGSGIGTGELFF. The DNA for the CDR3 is TGTGCCAGTAGTATTAGGGGCTCCGGTATCGGCACCGGGGAGCTGTTTTTT.

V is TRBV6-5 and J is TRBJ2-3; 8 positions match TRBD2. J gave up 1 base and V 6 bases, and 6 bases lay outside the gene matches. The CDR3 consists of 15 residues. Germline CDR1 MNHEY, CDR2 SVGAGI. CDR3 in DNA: TGTGCCAGCAGCCTCCGAGCGGGAGGCACAGATACGCAGTATTTT. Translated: CASSLRAGGTDTQYF.

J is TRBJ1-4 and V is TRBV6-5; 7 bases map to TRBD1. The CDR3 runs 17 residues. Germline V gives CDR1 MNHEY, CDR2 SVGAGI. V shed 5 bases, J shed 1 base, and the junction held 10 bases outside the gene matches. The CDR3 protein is CASSTPTGIGTNEKLFF. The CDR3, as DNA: TGTGCCAGCAGTACACCGACAGGGATTGGAACTAATGAAAAACTGTTTTTT.

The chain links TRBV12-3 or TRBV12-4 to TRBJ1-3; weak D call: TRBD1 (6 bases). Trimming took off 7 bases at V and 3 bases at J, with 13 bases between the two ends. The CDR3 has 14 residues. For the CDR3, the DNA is TGTGCCAGCACCCCCTTGACAGGTGGAAACACCATATATTTT. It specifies CASTPLTGGNTIYF.

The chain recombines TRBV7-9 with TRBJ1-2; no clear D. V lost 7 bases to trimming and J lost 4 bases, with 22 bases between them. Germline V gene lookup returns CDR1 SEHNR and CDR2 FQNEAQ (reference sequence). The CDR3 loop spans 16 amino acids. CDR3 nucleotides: TGTGCCAGCAATTATGATCTCGGGGAAATCGGCTATGGCTACACCTTC. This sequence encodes CASNYDLGEIGYGYTF.

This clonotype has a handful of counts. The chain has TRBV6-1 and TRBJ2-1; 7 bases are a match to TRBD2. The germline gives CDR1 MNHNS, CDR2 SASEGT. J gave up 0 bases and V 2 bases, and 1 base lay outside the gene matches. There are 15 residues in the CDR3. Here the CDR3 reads CASSETSVSYNEQFF. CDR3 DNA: TGTGCCAGCAGTGAAACTAGCGTCTCCTACAATGAGCAGTTCTTC.

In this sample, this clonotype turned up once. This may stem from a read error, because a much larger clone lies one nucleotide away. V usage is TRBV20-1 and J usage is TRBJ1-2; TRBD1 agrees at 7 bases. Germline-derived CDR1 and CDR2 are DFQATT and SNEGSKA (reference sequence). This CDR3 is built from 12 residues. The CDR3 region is CSYRGGGYGYNF. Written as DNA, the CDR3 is TGCAGTTACAGGGGTGGGGGCTATGGCTACAACTTC.

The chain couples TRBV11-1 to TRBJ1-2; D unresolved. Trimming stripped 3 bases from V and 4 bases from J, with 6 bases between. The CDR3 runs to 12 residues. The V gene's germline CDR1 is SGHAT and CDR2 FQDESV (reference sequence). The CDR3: CASSLGSYGYTF. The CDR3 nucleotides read TGTGCCAGCAGCTTGGGCAGCTATGGCTACACCTTC.

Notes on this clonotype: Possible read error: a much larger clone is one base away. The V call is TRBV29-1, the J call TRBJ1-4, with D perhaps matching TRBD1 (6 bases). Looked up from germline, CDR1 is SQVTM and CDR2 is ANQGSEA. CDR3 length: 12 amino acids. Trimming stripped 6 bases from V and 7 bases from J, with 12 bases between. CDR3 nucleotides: TGCAGCGTCGGGGACACTGGTGAAAAACTGTTTTTT. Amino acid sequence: CSVGDTGEKLFF.

Here the CDR3 reads CASSLRQGAWTGELFF. The DNA of the CDR3 is TGTGCCAGCAGTCTCAGACAGGGGGCATGGACCGGGGAGCTGTTTTTT. The rearrangement joins TRBV12-3 or TRBV12-4 to TRBJ2-2; TRBD1 agrees at 10 bases. V was pared by 5 bases and J by 5 bases, with 8 bases of the junction left unmatched. The CDR3 loop spans 16 amino acids.